Each of the 21 T cell receptor beta chains below was sequenced from the same sample in a study of T cells in localized non-small cell lung cancer (dated by TCRdb to between 2020 and 2021). Libraries were constructed by the immunoSEQ multiplex PCR assay. The immuneACCESS repertoire file appears here via TCRdb, limited to in-frame rearrangements. These files lack a portion of the clones; in checked studies, under half of the deficit traces to unresolved V genes, and the cause of the others is not known. In all, the sample holds under 55,000 clones, and around 90% of those were seen once. The ten top clones hold 8% to 11% of the sample. Sequencing was performed on PBMCs, taken before any cancer treatment. Source of these receptors: a woman aged 40-69 years with stage II lung adenocarcinoma.

This clone was seen once. This sequence joins TRBV5-6 and TRBJ2-7; 7 bases fit TRBD1. Germline V lookup: CDR1 SGHDT, CDR2 YYEEEE. The CDR3 contains 15 residues. The J segment lost 2 bases and the V segment lost 4 bases, leaving 9 bases of the junction unmatched. The CDR3 loop is CASSSLDRSTYEQYF. The CDR3 coding sequence is TGTGCCAGCAGCAGCCTGGACAGGAGCACCTACGAGCAGTACTTC.

In its sample, this clone was seen a few times. This CDR3 is also generated by other DNA sequences in the sample. The chain employs TRBV28 and TRBJ2-1; TRBD1 or TRBD2 may be the D gene (5 bases each). The CDR3 totals 13 residues. Trimming took off 5 bases at V and 7 bases at J, with 12 bases between the two ends. The germline CDR1 and CDR2 sequences are MDHEN and SYDVKM. Written as DNA, the CDR3 is TGTGCCAGCAGTCTTGGGACGCCTAATGAGCAGTTCTTC. Protein: CASSLGTPNEQFF.

V usage is TRBV20-1 and J usage is TRBJ2-5, with no clear D. This CDR3 is built from 11 residues. Germline V gives CDR1 DFQATT, CDR2 SNEGSKA (reference sequence). V was shortened by 4 bases and J by 5 bases, with 8 bases between the two germline ends. The DNA for the CDR3 is TGCAGTGCTACCCCCGAGGAGACCCAGTACTTC. Protein product: CSATPEETQYF.

The genes are TRBV28 and TRBJ2-5; D may be TRBD2 (6 bases). CDR1 is MDHEN, CDR2 SYDVKM, per germline. V dropped 2 bases and J dropped 0 bases, with 10 bases sitting between them. This CDR3 comprises 15 residues. This CDR3 reads CASSLILADQETQYF. In DNA form, the CDR3 reads TGTGCCAGCAGTTTAATATTAGCGGACCAAGAGACCCAGTACTTC.

The J gene is TRBJ2-7, the V gene TRBV9, with 7 bases fitting TRBD1. V gave up 4 bases and J gave up 2 bases; unmatched junction bases: 9. CDR3 length: 15 amino acids. The germline gives CDR1 SGDLS, CDR2 YYNGEE. The DNA of the CDR3 is TGTGCCAGCAGCCCCACGGGGACAGCCGCCTACGAGCAGTACTTC. Translation: CASSPTGTAAYEQYF.

The CDR3 here is CASSGDAGRPYEQYF. As DNA, the CDR3 is TGTGCCAGCAGTGGAGATGCAGGGAGGCCTTACGAGCAGTACTTC. The chain links TRBV25-1 to TRBJ2-7; possible D gene TRBD2, 6 bases. The CDR3 is 15 amino acids. Trimming took off 4 bases at V and 4 bases at J, with 17 bases between the two ends. Germline V gene data show CDR1 as MGHDK and CDR2 as SYGVNS.

The chain combines TRBV18 with TRBJ2-4; possible D gene TRBD2, 6 bases. The CDR3 sequence is 16 residues long. V lost 4 bases to trimming and J lost 0 bases, with 13 bases between them. Germline-derived CDR1 and CDR2 are KGHSH and LQKENI. The CDR3: CASSREVSLAKNIQYF. In DNA, the CDR3 is TGTGCCAGCTCACGGGAGGTGTCTTTAGCCAAAAACATTCAGTACTTC. The complete variable domain, with remaining parts taken from reference TRBV18 and TRBJ2-4, reads NAGVMQNPRHLVRRRGQEARLRCSPMKGHSHVYWYRQLPEEGLKFMVYLQKENIIDESGMPKERFSAEFPKEGPSILRIQQVVRGDSAAYFCASSREVSLAKNIQYFGAGTRLSVL.

The chain carries TRBV5-4 and TRBJ1-2, with 7 nucleotides matching TRBD1. Germline V CDR1 and CDR2: SGHNT, YYREEE (reference sequence). CDR3 length: 15 residues. J gave up 8 bases and V 3 bases, and 13 bases lay outside the gene matches. DNA for the CDR3: TGTGCCAGCAGCTCCCCGACAGGGAGCTTCGTAGGCTACACCTTC. Translation: CASSSPTGSFVGYTF.

The rearrangement uses TRBV2 and TRBJ1-2; D is unresolved. The germline gives CDR1 SNHLY, CDR2 FYNNEI. V was cut by 3 bases and J by 7 bases, with 21 bases left in between. CDR3 size: 16 residues. CDR3 sequence reads: CASSEMSIGSPLGYTF. The CDR3 DNA is TGTGCCAGCAGTGAGATGAGTATAGGTAGTCCTCTTGGCTACACCTTC.

This chain joins TRBV2 and TRBJ2-5; 7 nucleotides agree with TRBD1. The end of the DNA fits TRBJ2-7 better, so the J call may be wrong. Per germline, CDR1 SNHLY and CDR2 FYNNEI. The CDR3 has 17 residues. This chain's CDR3 is CASSEIPPGQFSYEQYF. In DNA form, the CDR3 reads TGTGCCAGCAGTGAAATCCCCCCGGGACAGTTCTCCTACGAGCAGTACTTC.

V gene TRBV6-5 combines with J gene TRBJ1-1; maybe TRBD1 (6 bases). In germline, CDR1 is MNHEY, CDR2 SVGAGI. This CDR3 is built from 14 residues. The germline V and J ends were trimmed by 6 bases and 7 bases, with 18 bases remaining between them. This chain's CDR3 is CASSGRDIGLEAFF. The CDR3 coding sequence is TGTGCCAGCAGCGGCCGGGACATAGGCCTTGAAGCTTTCTTT.

This chain connects TRBV5-8 to TRBJ1-1; D possibly corresponds to TRBD1 (6 bases). This CDR3 is 13 amino acids long. Trimming took 5 bases from V and 8 from J, leaving 16 bases between them. CDR1 is SGHTS, CDR2 YDEGEE, per germline. CDR3 amino acids: CASRTGQRREAFF. Here the CDR3 DNA reads TGTGCCAGCAGGACGGGACAAAGGAGGGAAGCTTTCTTT.

The chain recombines TRBV6-6 with TRBJ2-7, with TRBD2 identical over 11 bases. The germline V gene encodes CDR1 MNHNY and CDR2 SVGAGI (reference sequence). The CDR3 runs to 16 residues. V was pared by 5 bases and J by 1 base, with 7 bases of the junction left unmatched. The CDR3 spells CASSPTSGIGSYEQYF. The CDR3 nucleotides are TGTGCCAGCAGTCCGACTAGCGGGATAGGGTCCTACGAGCAGTACTTC.

The chain recombines TRBV29-1 with TRBJ2-1; D is ambiguous. This CDR3 is built from 12 residues. V lost 4 bases, J lost 5 bases, and 9 bases lay in between. Per the germline V gene, CDR1 is SQVTM and CDR2 is ANQGSEA. CDR3 bases: TGCAGCGTTGGCGACGGACACAATGAGCAGTTCTTC. Protein: CSVGDGHNEQFF.

This clone was recorded only once. V and J are TRBV18 and TRBJ2-7; 8 nucleotides line up with TRBD1. The CDR3 consists of 14 residues. V was pared by 4 bases and J by 9 bases, with 11 bases of the junction left unmatched. The germline V gene has CDR1 KGHSH and CDR2 LQKENI. The CDR3 nucleotides are TGTGCCAGCTCACGGACGGGACAGGTTTGGTTGCAGTACTTC. The encoded protein is CASSRTGQVWLQYF.

The sample holds a few counts of this clone. The chain recombines TRBV5-1 with TRBJ1-2; no clear D gene. Germline V gene sequence: CDR1 SGHRS, CDR2 YFSETQ. Trimming shortened V by 1 base and J by 0 bases, and 13 bases separated the two germline ends. CDR3 length equals 16 residues. The CDR3 DNA sequence: TGCGCCAGCAGCTTGAAGGAGGGAAGAACTAACTATGGCTACACCTTC. This translates into CASSLKEGRTNYGYTF.

V and J are TRBV5-1 and TRBJ2-2; D not resolved. This CDR3 region has 14 residues. Germline assignment: CDR1 SGHRS and CDR2 YFSETQ. V lost 3 bases and J lost 7, with 13 bases in between. CDR3 sequence reads: CASSWNIASGELFF. In nucleotides, the CDR3 is TGCGCCAGCAGCTGGAATATTGCTAGCGGGGAGCTGTTTTTT.

The rearrangement links TRBV18 to TRBJ1-6; D not certain. V lost 3 bases to trimming and J lost 0 bases, with 9 bases between them. CDR3 size: 16 residues. Per germline, CDR1 KGHSH and CDR2 LQKENI. The CDR3 DNA is TGTGCCAGCTCACCCAGGAGTAGCTCCTATAATTCACCCCTCCACTTT. This sequence encodes CASSPRSSSYNSPLHF.

This chain joins TRBV13 and TRBJ2-1, with D perhaps given as TRBD1 or TRBD2 (6 bases each). Per germline, CDR1 PRHDT and CDR2 FYEKMQ (reference sequence). V was shortened by 0 bases and J by 8 bases, with 20 bases between the two germline ends. The CDR3 extends over 17 amino acids. CDR3 loop: CASSLGFGGKASDEQFF. CDR3 nucleotide sequence: TGTGCCAGCAGCTTAGGTTTCGGGGGCAAGGCGAGCGATGAGCAGTTCTTC.

This chain connects TRBV4-1 to TRBJ2-3, with 12 bases lining up with TRBD2. CDR3 length equals 18 residues. Trimming removed 4 bases from V and 6 bases from J; junction bases left unmatched: 14. Germline CDR1 MGHRA, CDR2 YSYEKL. This CDR3 is CASSPGYVRLAGADTQYF. The CDR3 nucleotides read TGCGCCAGCAGCCCGGGGTATGTCCGACTAGCGGGAGCTGATACGCAGTATTTT.

The rearrangement uses TRBV28 and TRBJ1-1; D unresolved. The CDR3 is 15 residues long. Germline-derived CDR1 and CDR2 are MDHEN and SYDVKM. V was trimmed by 2 bases and J by 0 bases, leaving 10 bases between them. DNA for the CDR3: TGTGCCAGCAGTTTACGGCTGACCATGAACACTGAAGCTTTCTTT. It yields the protein CASSLRLTMNTEAFF.